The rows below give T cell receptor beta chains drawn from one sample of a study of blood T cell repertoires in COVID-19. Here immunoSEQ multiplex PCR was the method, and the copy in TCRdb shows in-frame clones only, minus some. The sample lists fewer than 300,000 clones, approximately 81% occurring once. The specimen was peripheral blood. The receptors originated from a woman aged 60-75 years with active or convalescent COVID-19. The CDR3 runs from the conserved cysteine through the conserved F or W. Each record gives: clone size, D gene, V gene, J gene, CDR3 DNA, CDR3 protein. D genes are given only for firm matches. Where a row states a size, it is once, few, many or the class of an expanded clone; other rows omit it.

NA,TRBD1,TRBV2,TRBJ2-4,TGTGCCAGCAGCTTCCAAGGACAGGACGGGGCCAAAAACATTCAGTACTTC,CASSFQGQDGAKNIQYF
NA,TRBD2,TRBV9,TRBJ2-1,TGTGCCAGCAGCGTAGCCGGACTAGCGGGGGGGCCAGATGAGCAGTTCTTC,CASSVAGLAGGPDEQFF
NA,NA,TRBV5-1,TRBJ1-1,TGCGCCAGCACCTGGACAGAGAACACTGAAGCTTTCTTT,CASTWTENTEAFF
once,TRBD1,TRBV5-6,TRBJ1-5,TGTGCCAGCAGCTTCGGGACAGACAATCAGCCCCAGCATTTT,CASSFGTDNQPQHF
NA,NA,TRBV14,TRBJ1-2,TGTGCCAGCAGCCTACTCCGCTATGGCTACACCTTC,CASSLLRYGYTF
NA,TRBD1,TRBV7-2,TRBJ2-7,TGTGCCAGCAGCTTGAGTACAGGGGGCGGCTACGAGCAGTACTTC,CASSLSTGGGYEQYF
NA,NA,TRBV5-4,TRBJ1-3,TGTGCCAGCAGCTTGGGGGCCGGCCCCCTCTCTGGAAACACCATATATTTT,CASSLGAGPLSGNTIYF
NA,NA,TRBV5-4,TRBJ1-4,TGTGCCAGCAGCCTCGGGGGTTCAACTAATGAAAAACTGTTTTTT,CASSLGGSTNEKLFF
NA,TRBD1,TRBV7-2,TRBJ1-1,TGTGCCAGCAGACCGATCAACAGGGGTGGGAACACTGAAGCTTTCTTT,CASRPINRGGNTEAFF
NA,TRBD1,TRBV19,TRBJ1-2,TGTGCCAGTAGTGGGACAGGGATATATGGCTACACCTTC,CASSGTGIYGYTF
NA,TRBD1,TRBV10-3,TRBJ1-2,TGTGCCATCAGTGAGGGGAGACAGGGAATGGGTGGCTACACCTTC,CAISEGRQGMGGYTF
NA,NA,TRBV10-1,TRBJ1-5,TGCGCCAGCAGTGAGTCCCGGCAGGCCTTTTATAGCAATCAGCCCCAGCATTTT,CASSESRQAFYSNQPQHF
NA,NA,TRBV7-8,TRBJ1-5,TGTGCCAGCAGCCTCAGACAAGATCAGCCCCGGCATTTT,CASSLRQDQPRHF
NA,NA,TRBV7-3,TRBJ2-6,TGTGCCAGCAGCCCGGGGATTTCTGGGGCCAACGTCCTGACTTTC,CASSPGISGANVLTF
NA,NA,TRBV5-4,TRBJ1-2,TGTGCCAGCAGTTGGGAGGAGATTGGCTACACCTTC,CASSWEEIGYTF
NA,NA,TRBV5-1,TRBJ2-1,TGCGCCAGCAGCTTGCCCAGCTACAATGAGCAGTTCTTC,CASSLPSYNEQFF
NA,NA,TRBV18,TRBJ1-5,TGTGCCAGCTCTCAGGGGTATCAGCCCCAGCATTTT,CASSQGYQPQHF
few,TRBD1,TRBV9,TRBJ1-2,TGTGCCAGCAGCGTAGACGGGACAGGGATTAACTATGGCTACACCTTC,CASSVDGTGINYGYTF
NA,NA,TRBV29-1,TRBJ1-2,TGCAGCGTTGAATCCAGTCGTGGCTACACCTTC,CSVESSRGYTF
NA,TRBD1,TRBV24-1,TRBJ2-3,TGTGCCACCAGTGACGGACAGGGCACAGATACGCAGTATTTT,CATSDGQGTDTQYF
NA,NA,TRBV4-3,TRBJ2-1,TGCGCCAGCAGCCAAGACGTCGACCGTAACTTAGCGGCCTACAATGAGCAGTTCTTC,CASSQDVDRNLAAYNEQFF
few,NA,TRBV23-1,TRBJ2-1,TGCGCCAGCAGTCCGCCCCCCTGGACTACGGAATCCCTGAATGAGCAGTTCTTC,CASSPPPWTTESLNEQFF
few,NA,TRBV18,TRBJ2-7,TGTGCCAGCTCACCGGCGGGTCTCCTGAGCCGGTACTCCTACGAGCAGTACTTC,CASSPAGLLSRYSYEQYF
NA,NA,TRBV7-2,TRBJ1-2,TGTGCCAGCAGCTTACCAGGGGAGTATGGCTACACCTTC,CASSLPGEYGYTF
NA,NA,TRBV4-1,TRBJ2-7,TGCGCCAGCAGCCAAGAAACGTTTAGCTCCTACGAGCAGTACTTC,CASSQETFSSYEQYF
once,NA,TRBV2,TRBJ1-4,TGTGCCAGCGTGACAGATGGAAAACTGTTTTTT,CASVTDGKLFF